These T cell receptor beta chains were read from a single sample in a study of T-cell memory formation after mild COVID-19. Using its own MiXCR run on the 5' RACE reads, TCRdb lists one record per CDR3 protein. Of 120,000 to 150,000 distinct CDR3 sequences listed, about 6.1% are singletons. Material for sequencing was PBMCs or a T cell subset sorted from them (not recorded which). Receptors were obtained from an adult woman who had mild COVID-19 (a few samples of this study predate the infection). Cell type and time point are not known. Each CDR3 is given with its conserved first and last residue. Each record gives: J gene, clone size, D gene, V gene, CDR3 protein, CDR3 DNA. D genes are given only for firm matches. Not every row has a clone size; where given, it reads once, few, many or a size class.

>TRBJ2-5|NA|NA|TRBV5-6
CASSLVVQETQYF
TGTGCCAGCAGCTTGGTGGTGCAAGAGACCCAGTACTTC
>TRBJ2-6|NA|NA|TRBV7-3
CASSPGRGTGANVLTF
TGTGCCAGCAGCCCCGGGCGGGGTACTGGGGCCAACGTCCTGACTTTC
>TRBJ2-7|many|NA|TRBV5-6
CASSLEGQQYF
TGTGCCAGCAGCTTGGAGGGTCAGCAGTACTTC
>TRBJ2-1|many|TRBD2|TRBV5-1
CASSLMLAGGNEQFF
TGCGCCAGCAGCTTGATGCTAGCGGGGGGGAATGAGCAGTTCTTC
>TRBJ2-3|NA|NA|TRBV12-3/TRBV12-4
CASTPRRALANTDTQYF
TGTGCCAGCACTCCTCGGAGGGCTCTGGCTAACACAGATACGCAGTATTTT
>TRBJ2-7|few|NA|TRBV7-2
CASSLVAGSSGEQYF
TGTGCCAGCAGCTTAGTGGCGGGAAGTTCGGGCGAGCAGTACTTC
>TRBJ1-2|many|NA|TRBV18
CASSPKRANYGYTF
TGTGCCAGCTCACCGAAAAGGGCGAACTATGGCTACACCTTC
>TRBJ2-1|NA|NA|TRBV24-1
CATSERGPSYNEQFF
TGTGCCACCAGTGAACGGGGGCCATCCTACAATGAGCAGTTCTTC
>TRBJ2-7|once|NA|TRBV27
CASRGDEDEQYF
TGTGCCAGCAGGGGGGACGAAGACGAGCAGTACTTC
>TRBJ2-7|NA|TRBD2|TRBV7-9
CASSGQGLAARTGQYF
TGTGCCAGCAGCGGACAGGGACTAGCGGCCAGAACGGGGCAGTACTTC
>TRBJ1-1|few|NA|TRBV5-1
CASSYKGRMTAMNTEAFF
TGCGCCAGCAGCTATAAGGGGAGGATGACAGCTATGAACACTGAAGCTTTCTTT
>TRBJ2-7|many|TRBD2|TRBV7-2
CASSPGLANYEQYF
TGTGCCAGCAGCCCAGGACTAGCGAACTACGAGCAGTACTTC
>TRBJ1-6|few|NA|TRBV7-8
CASSLVGGGDSPLHF
TGTGCCAGCAGCTTAGTCGGTGGGGGTGATTCACCCCTCCACTTT
>TRBJ2-5|many|TRBD2|TRBV12-3/TRBV12-4
CASSLSSLAGIAETQYF
TGTGCCAGCAGTTTATCTTCCCTAGCGGGAATCGCTGAGACCCAGTACTTC
>TRBJ2-1|NA|NA|TRBV12-3/TRBV12-4
CASSSLNEQFF
TGTGCCAGCAGTTCTCTCAATGAGCAGTTCTTC
>TRBJ2-5|few|NA|TRBV20-1
CSANRDGLQETQYF
TGCAGTGCTAACCGGGACGGACTTCAAGAGACCCAGTACTTC
>TRBJ2-2|many|TRBD2|TRBV7-2
CASSLILLAGGLNTGELFF
TGTGCCAGCAGCTTAATACTGCTAGCGGGAGGATTGAACACCGGGGAGCTGTTTTTT
>TRBJ2-1|NA|NA|TRBV5-1
CASSGDYYNEQFF
TGCGCCAGCAGCGGCGATTACTACAATGAGCAGTTCTTC